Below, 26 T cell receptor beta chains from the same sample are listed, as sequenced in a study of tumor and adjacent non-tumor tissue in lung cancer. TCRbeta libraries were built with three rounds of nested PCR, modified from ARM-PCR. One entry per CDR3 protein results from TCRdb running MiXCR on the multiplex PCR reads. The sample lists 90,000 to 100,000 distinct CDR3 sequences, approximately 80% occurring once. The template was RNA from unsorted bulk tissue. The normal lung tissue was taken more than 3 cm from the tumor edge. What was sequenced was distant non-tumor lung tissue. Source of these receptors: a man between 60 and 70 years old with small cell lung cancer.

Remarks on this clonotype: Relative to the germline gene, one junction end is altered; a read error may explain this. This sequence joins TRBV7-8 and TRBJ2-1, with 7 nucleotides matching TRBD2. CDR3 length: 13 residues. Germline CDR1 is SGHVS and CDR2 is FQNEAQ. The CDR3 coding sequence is TGTGCCAGTAGCTTAGAGTGGGGGGGTGATCAGTTCTTC. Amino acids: CASSLEWGGDQFF. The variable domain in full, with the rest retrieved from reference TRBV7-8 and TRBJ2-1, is GAGVSQSPRYKVAKRGQDVALRCDPISGHVSLFWYQQALGQGPEFLTYFQNEAQLDKSGLPSDRFFAERPEGSVSTLKIQRTQQEDSAVYLCASSLEWGGDQFFGPGTRLTVL.

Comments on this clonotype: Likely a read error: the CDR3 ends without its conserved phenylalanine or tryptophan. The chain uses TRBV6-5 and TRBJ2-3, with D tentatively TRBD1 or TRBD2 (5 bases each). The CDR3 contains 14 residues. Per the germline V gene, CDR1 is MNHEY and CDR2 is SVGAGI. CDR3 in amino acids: CASSHLDGADAQYI. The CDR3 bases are TGTGCCAGCAGCCACCTAGACGGGGCAGATGCGCAGTATATT.

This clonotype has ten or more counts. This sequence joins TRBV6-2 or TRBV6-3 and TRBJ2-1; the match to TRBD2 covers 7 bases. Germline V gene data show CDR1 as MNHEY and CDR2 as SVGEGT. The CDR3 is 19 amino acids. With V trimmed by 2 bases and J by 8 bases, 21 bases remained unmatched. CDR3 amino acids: CASSYRRVRGRGNGDEQFF. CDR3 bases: TGTGCCAGCAGTTACCGCAGGGTCCGCGGGAGAGGGAACGGGGATGAGCAGTTCTTC.

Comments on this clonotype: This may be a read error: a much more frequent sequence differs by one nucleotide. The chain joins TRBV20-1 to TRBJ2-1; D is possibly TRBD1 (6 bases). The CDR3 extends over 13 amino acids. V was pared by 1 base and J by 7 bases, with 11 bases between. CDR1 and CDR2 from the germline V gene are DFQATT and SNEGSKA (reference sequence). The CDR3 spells CSARVPGVNEQFF. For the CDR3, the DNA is TGCAGTGCTAGAGTTCCAGGGGTGAATGAGCAGTTCTTC.

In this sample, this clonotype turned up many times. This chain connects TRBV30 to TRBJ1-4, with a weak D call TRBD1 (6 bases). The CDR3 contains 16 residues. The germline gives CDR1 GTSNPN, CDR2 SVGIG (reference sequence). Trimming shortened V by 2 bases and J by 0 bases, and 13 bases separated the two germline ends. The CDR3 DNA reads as TGTGCCTGGAGTCCCCGGACAGCAGCAACTAATGAAAAACTGTTTTTT. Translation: CAWSPRTAATNEKLFF.

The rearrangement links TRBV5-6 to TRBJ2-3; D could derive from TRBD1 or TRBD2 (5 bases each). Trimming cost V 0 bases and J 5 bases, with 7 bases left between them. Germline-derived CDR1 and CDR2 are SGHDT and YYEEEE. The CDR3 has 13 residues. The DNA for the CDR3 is TGTGCCAGCAGCTTGGGAGGGGTAGATACGCAGTATTTT. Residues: CASSLGGVDTQYF.

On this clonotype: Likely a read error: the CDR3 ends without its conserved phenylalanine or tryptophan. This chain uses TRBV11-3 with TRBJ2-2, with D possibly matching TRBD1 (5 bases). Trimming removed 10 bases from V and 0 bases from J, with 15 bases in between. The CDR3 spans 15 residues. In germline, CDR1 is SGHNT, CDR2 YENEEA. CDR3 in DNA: TGTGCCACCAGATTACAGGCTTCGAACACCGGGGAGCTGTTTTTG. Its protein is CATRLQASNTGELFL.

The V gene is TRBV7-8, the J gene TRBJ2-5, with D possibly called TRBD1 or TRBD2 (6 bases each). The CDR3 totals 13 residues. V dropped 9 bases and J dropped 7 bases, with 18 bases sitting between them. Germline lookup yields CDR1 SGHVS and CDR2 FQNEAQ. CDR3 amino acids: CASRGAWVGTQYF. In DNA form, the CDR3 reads TGTGCCAGTAGGGGGGCATGGGTTGGGACCCAGTACTTC.

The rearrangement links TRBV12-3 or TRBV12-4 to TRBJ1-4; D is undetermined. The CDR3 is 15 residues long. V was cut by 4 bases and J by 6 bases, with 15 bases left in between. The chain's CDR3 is CASSYRSGVHEKLFF. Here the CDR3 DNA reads TGTGCCAGCAGTTATAGGTCAGGTGTTCATGAAAAACTGTTTTTT.

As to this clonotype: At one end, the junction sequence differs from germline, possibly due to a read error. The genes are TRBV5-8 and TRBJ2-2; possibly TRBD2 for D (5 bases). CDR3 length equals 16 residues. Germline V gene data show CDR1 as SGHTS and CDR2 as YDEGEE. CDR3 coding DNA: TGTGCCAGCAGCTTTTTAGAAGGGCCAAACACCGGGGAGCTGTTATTT. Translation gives CASSFLEGPNTGELLF.

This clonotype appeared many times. The CDR3 coding sequence is TGTGCCAGCAGTACCTCGGGACTAGCGGGGTCGGGAGATGAGCAGTTCTTC. The encoded protein is CASSTSGLAGSGDEQFF. This chain connects TRBV28 to TRBJ2-1, with TRBD2 matching 13 bases. The CDR3 runs 17 residues. The junction had 12 bases not matched to a gene; V was cut back by 5 bases and J by 8 bases. Germline V lookup: CDR1 MDHEN, CDR2 SYDVKM. Full variable domain (rest looked up from reference TRBV28 and TRBJ2-1): DVKVTQSSRYLVKRTGEKVFLECVQDMDHENMFWYRQDPGLGLRLIYFSYDVKMKEKGDIPEGYSVSREKKERFSLILESASTNQTSMYLCASSTSGLAGSGDEQFFGPGTRLTVL.

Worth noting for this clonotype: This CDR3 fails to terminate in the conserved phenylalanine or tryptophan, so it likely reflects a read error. This CDR3 reads CAIQDGGVGRTEAFV. In nucleotides, the CDR3 is TGTGCCATCCAGGACGGAGGCGTAGGGAGAACTGAAGCTTTCGTT. This rearrangement joins TRBV6-1 to TRBJ1-1; no definite D call. CDR3 size: 15 residues. Germline V gene lookup returns CDR1 MNHNS and CDR2 SASEGT. The V end lost 10 bases, the J end lost 5 bases, and 23 bases lay between the germline ends.

The CDR3 protein is CASSEGDTGELFF. The DNA of the CDR3 is TGTGCCAGCAGTGAGGGGGACACCGGGGAGCTGTTTTTT. The chain recombines TRBV6-1 with TRBJ2-2; tentatively, D is TRBD1 or TRBD2 (5 bases each). Germline V gene sequence: CDR1 MNHNS, CDR2 SASEGT. V lost 3 bases, J lost 3 bases, and 5 bases lay in between. The CDR3 contains 13 residues.

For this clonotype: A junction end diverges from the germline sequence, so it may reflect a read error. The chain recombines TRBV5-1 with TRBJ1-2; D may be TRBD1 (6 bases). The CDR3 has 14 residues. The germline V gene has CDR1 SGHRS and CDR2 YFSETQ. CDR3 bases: TGCGCCAACACCAAGTTACAGGGTAGTTATGGCTACACTTTC. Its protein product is CANTKLQGSYGYTF.

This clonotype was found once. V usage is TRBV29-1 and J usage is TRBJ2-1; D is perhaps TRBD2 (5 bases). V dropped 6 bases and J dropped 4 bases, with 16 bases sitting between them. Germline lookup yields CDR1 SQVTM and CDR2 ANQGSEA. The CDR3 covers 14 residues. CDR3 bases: TGCAGCGTCGTTGTTAGCGCTCTATACAATGAGCAGTTCTTC. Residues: CSVVVSALYNEQFF.

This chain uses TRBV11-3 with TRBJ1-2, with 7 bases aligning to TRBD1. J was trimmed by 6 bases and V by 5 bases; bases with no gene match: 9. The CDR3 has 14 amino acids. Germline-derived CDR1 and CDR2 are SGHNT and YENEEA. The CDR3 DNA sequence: TGTGCCAGCAGCGCCCGACAGGGTTTCAATGGCTACACCTTC. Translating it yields CASSARQGFNGYTF.

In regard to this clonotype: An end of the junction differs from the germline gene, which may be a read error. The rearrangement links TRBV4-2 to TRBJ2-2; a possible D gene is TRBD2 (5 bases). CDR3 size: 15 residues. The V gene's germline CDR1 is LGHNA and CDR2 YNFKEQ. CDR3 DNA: TGTCCCAGCAAACTAGGAGGAGATGATGGCGGGGAGCTGTTTTTT. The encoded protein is CPSKLGGDDGGELFF.

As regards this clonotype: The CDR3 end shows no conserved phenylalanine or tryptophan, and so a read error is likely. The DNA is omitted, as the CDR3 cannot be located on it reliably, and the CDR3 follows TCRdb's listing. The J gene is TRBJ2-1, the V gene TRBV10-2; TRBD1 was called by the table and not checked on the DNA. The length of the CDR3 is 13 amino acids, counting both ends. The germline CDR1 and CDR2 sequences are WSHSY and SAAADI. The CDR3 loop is CASCDTGQGEQSY.

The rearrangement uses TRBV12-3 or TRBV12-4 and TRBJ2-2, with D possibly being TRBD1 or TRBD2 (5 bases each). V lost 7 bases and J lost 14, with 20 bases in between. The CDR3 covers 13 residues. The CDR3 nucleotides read TGTGCCAGCATCCCGGATGGGGCCGGGAAACTGTTTTTT. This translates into CASIPDGAGKLFF.

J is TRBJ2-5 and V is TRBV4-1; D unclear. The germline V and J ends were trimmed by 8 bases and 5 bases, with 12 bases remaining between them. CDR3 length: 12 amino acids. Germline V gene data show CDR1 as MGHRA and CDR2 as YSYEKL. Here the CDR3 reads CASRPERETQYF. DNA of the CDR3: TGCGCCAGCCGCCCAGAGAGGGAGACCCAGTACTTC.

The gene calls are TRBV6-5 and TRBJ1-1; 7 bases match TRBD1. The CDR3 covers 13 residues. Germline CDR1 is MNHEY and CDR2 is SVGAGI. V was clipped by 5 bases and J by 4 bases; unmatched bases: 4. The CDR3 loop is CASSHPGGTEAFF. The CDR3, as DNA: TGTGCCAGCAGTCACCCAGGGGGCACTGAAGCTTTCTTT.

CDR3 residues: CSTSPGSEQYV. CDR3 coding DNA: TGCAGTACTTCTCCAGGTAGCGAGCAGTACGTC. V is TRBV20-1 and J is TRBJ2-7; no firm D call. CDR3 length: 11 residues. V was cut by 8 bases and J by 6 bases, with 14 bases left in between. Looked up from germline, CDR1 is DFQATT and CDR2 is SNEGSKA (reference sequence).

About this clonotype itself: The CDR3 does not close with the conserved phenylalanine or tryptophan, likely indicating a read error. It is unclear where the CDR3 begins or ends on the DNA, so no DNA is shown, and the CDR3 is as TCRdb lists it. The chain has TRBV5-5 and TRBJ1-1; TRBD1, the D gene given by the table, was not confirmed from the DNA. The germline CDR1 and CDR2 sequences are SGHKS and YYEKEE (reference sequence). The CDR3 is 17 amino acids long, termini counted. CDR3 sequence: CASSLFISGRVNTEVFC.

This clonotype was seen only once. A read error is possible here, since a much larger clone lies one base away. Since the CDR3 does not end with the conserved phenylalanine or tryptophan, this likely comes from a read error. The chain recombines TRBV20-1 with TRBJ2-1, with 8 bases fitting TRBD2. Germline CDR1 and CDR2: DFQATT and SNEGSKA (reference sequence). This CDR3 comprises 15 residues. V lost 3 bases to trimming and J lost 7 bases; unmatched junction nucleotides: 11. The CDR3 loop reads CSASPLAGGVNEQFL. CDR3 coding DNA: TGCAGTGCTAGCCCTCTAGCGGGTGGCGTTAATGAGCAGTTCTTA.

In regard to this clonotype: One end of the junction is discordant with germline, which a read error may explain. CDR3 nucleotide sequence: TGTGCCAGCAGTTACCTGGTGGATGAGCACTTCTTC. Encoded protein: CASSYLVDEHFF. The rearrangement joins TRBV6-5 to TRBJ2-1; D gene ambiguous. CDR1 and CDR2 (germline): MNHEY, SVGAGI. This CDR3 has 12 amino acids.

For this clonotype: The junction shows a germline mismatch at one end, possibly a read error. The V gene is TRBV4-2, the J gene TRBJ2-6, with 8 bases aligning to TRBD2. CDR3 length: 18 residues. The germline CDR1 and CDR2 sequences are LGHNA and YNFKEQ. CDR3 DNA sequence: TGTACCAGCAGCCAAGATGCGGGGGGAGACTCTGGGGCCAACGTCCTGACTTTC. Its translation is CTSSQDAGGDSGANVLTF.